The entry that follows covers one TCR beta chain sequence. This CDR3 spans 14 amino acids. Germline V gene data show CDR1 as SGHTA and CDR2 as FQGTGA. The trim removed 5 bases at V and 11 bases at J, leaving 11 bases unmatched. This record belongs to a study of cytomegalovirus exposure and HLA in healthy donors. Researchers ran the PCR with 60 Vbeta and 13 Jbeta primers. Libraries were prepared by immunoSEQ multiplex PCR; TCRdb keeps only in-frame clonotypes and omits some of them. Of under 130,000 clones in the sample, 76% were seen once. Sequencing input: PBMCs. This clonotype was sampled from a man aged 35-49 years in good health and CMV-seropositive. The chain couples TRBV7-3 to TRBJ2-3, with TRBD1 identical over 9 bases. The CDR3 DNA is TGTGCCAGCAGCCAAGCGAACAGGGGGCAAAAGCAGTATTTT. Protein sequence: CASSQANRGQKQYF.